One and the same sample provided the 22 T cell receptor beta chains below, sequenced in a study of shared clonotypes between healthy human individuals. Generated by immunoSEQ multiplex PCR, the TCRdb table keeps only in-frame clones and is missing some. The data contain 2 million to 2.5 million clones, approximately 90% of them singletons. The sequencing sample was made of naive CD4+ T cells from PBMCs. Indicated subset: CD45RA+ positively selected. Every receptor here comes from a man younger than 35 in good health. Some clones in this sample may be carry-over from other donors' samples.

The chain carries TRBV19 and TRBJ2-2; 8 bases fit TRBD1. Germline CDR1 LNHDA, CDR2 SQIVND (reference sequence). CDR3 length: 15 residues. The ends lost 5 bases at V and 5 bases at J; junction bases unmatched: 7. CDR3 in DNA: TGTGCCAGTAGTGATAGGACAGGGTATACCGGGGAGCTGTTTTTT. Residues: CASSDRTGYTGELFF. Using reference TRBV19 and TRBJ2-2 for the parts outside the CDR3, the full variable domain is DGGITQSPKYLFRKEGQNVTLSCEQNLNHDAMYWYRQDPGQGLRLIYYSQIVNDFQKGDIAEGYSVSREKKESFPLTVTSAQKNPTAFYLCASSDRTGYTGELFFGEGSRLTVL.

V usage is TRBV5-8 and J usage is TRBJ2-1; 10 bases fit TRBD1. J gave up 6 bases and V 3 bases, and 9 bases lay outside the gene matches. Germline CDR1 reads SGHTS; CDR2 reads YDEGEE. The length of the CDR3 is 16 residues. The CDR3 nucleotides are TGTGCCAGCAGCTCCCCCGGACAGGGGGGCGGCAATGAGCAGTTCTTC. Its protein is CASSSPGQGGGNEQFF.

A single count supports this clone. This chain uses TRBV9 with TRBJ1-4; D is perhaps TRBD1 (6 bases). CDR1 and CDR2 from the germline V gene are SGDLS and YYNGEE. The germline V and J ends were trimmed by 4 bases and 8 bases, with 21 bases remaining between them. The CDR3 is 16 amino acids. CDR3 protein: CASSPSPGGDVEKLFF. The CDR3 coding sequence is TGTGCCAGCAGCCCGAGCCCGGGGGGCGACGTAGAAAAACTGTTTTTT.

This clone was picked up a small number of times. The same CDR3 can be traced to other DNA sequences in this sample. The rearrangement joins TRBV5-1 to TRBJ2-3; D gene ambiguous. Germline lookup yields CDR1 SGHRS and CDR2 YFSETQ. The V gene lost 0 bases and the J gene lost 2 bases, with 4 bases spanning the gap. The CDR3 is made up of 13 amino acids. CDR3 DNA: TGCGCCAGCAGCTTGGTCCCCACAGATACGCAGTATTTT. Amino acid sequence: CASSLVPTDTQYF. The complete variable domain, with remaining parts taken from reference TRBV5-1 and TRBJ2-3, reads KAGVTQTPRYLIKTRGQQVTLSCSPISGHRSVSWYQQTPGQGLQFLFEYFSETQRNKGNFPGRFSGRQFSNSRSEMNVSTLELGDSALYLCASSLVPTDTQYFGPGTRLTVL.

This clone has only a few counts. The rearrangement joins TRBV9 to TRBJ2-5, with D perhaps TRBD2 (6 bases). Germline CDR1 SGDLS, CDR2 YYNGEE. The CDR3 covers 12 residues. V lost 3 bases and J 4 bases, leaving 7 bases between the germline ends. The CDR3 loop reads CASSGRGETQYF. CDR3 DNA: TGTGCCAGCAGCGGGAGGGGAGAGACCCAGTACTTC.

This clone was counted once. J is TRBJ1-1 and V is TRBV7-9, with a possible D match to TRBD1 (5 bases). The V end lost 5 bases, the J end lost 3 bases, and 22 bases lay between the germline ends. Germline lookup yields CDR1 SEHNR and CDR2 FQNEAQ (reference sequence). CDR3 size: 17 residues. DNA of the CDR3: TGTGCCAGCAGCCGTGGGAACCTGGGACGGGGGTACACTGAAGCTTTCTTT. It translates to CASSRGNLGRGYTEAFF.

This clone appeared once. The chain couples TRBV7-2 to TRBJ2-1; tentatively, D is TRBD1 (6 bases). CDR3 length equals 11 residues. Between the trimmed V and J ends, which lost 4 bases and 14 bases, there was a span of 12 bases. Germline V gives CDR1 SGHTA, CDR2 FQGNSA. The CDR3 nucleotides read TGTGCCAGCAGCTCCTACAGGGAGAAGTTCTTC. Translation: CASSSYREKFF.

The chain is built from TRBV6-5 and TRBJ1-4; D gene ambiguous. CDR1 is MNHEY, CDR2 SVGAGI, per germline. The CDR3 totals 14 residues. The germline V and J ends were trimmed by 7 bases and 7 bases, with 16 bases remaining between them. The CDR3 DNA follows: TGTGCCAGCACCAAGGGAGGCGCAAGTGAAAAACTGTTTTTT. Translation gives CASTKGGASEKLFF.

This clone was counted a few times. V gene TRBV30 combines with J gene TRBJ1-1; D is possibly TRBD1 (6 bases). CDR3 length: 12 residues. Trimming removed 5 bases from V and 0 bases from J, with 7 bases in between. Germline CDR1 and CDR2: GTSNPN and SVGIG (reference sequence). The CDR3 DNA sequence: TGTGCCTGGCACAGGGTGAACACTGAAGCTTTCTTT. This codes for CAWHRVNTEAFF.

This clone was seen only once. The chain recombines TRBV7-8 with TRBJ1-4, with 7 bases aligning to TRBD1. The junction had 3 bases not matched to a gene; V was cut back by 5 bases and J by 3 bases. This CDR3 is built from 14 residues. CDR1 and CDR2 from the germline V gene are SGHVS and FQNEAQ. CDR3 sequence reads: CASSPQGANEKLFF. CDR3 DNA sequence: TGTGCCAGCAGCCCTCAGGGGGCTAATGAAAAACTGTTTTTT.

The rearrangement joins TRBV5-1 to TRBJ2-7; D might be TRBD1 (5 bases). CDR3 length: 13 residues. V dropped 4 bases and J dropped 5 bases, with 13 bases sitting between them. The germline V gene has CDR1 SGHRS and CDR2 YFSETQ. The CDR3 region is CASSPATVDEQYF. The CDR3 DNA reads as TGCGCCAGCAGCCCTGCGACAGTGGACGAGCAGTACTTC.

With respect to this clone: A read error may produce the germline difference seen at one junction end. V usage is TRBV5-4 and J usage is TRBJ2-4; TRBD2 agrees at 9 bases. CDR3 length equals 16 residues. CDR1 is SGHNT, CDR2 YYREEE, per germline (reference sequence). CDR3 in DNA: TGTGCCAGCAGCTTGAGCAGCGGGAGGCGCCTGGGGGAAAGGGACTTC. This gives the protein CASSLSSGRRLGERDF. Supplemented by reference TRBV5-4 and TRBJ2-4, the full variable domain reads ETGVTQSPTHLIKTRGQQVTLRCSSQSGHNTVSWYQQALGQGPQFIFQYYREEENGRGNFPPRFSGLQFPNYSSELNVNALELDDSALYLCASSLSSGRRLGERDFGAGTRLSVL.

This clone was recorded once. Other nucleotide sequences from this sample produce the same CDR3. This chain connects TRBV18 to TRBJ1-1, with 7 bases matching TRBD1. Trimming at V came to 2 bases and at J to 4 bases, leaving 1 base not matched to a gene. Germline V gene data show CDR1 as KGHSH and CDR2 as LQKENI. CDR3 length equals 13 residues. The CDR3 spells CASSPGQATEAFF. The CDR3 nucleotides are TGTGCCAGCTCACCAGGACAGGCCACTGAAGCTTTCTTT.

The rearrangement links TRBV19 to TRBJ1-5; 7 nucleotides agree with TRBD1. Germline values: CDR1 LNHDA, CDR2 SQIVND (reference sequence). Trimming took 5 bases from V and 2 from J; bases not matched to a gene: 12. This CDR3 comprises 17 residues. This CDR3 reads CASSSVQGHNGNQPQHF. The DNA for the CDR3 is TGTGCCAGTAGTTCGGTACAGGGGCATAATGGCAATCAGCCCCAGCATTTT. Full variable domain (missing parts from reference TRBV19 and TRBJ1-5): DGGITQSPKYLFRKEGQNVTLSCEQNLNHDAMYWYRQDPGQGLRLIYYSQIVNDFQKGDIAEGYSVSREKKESFPLTVTSAQKNPTAFYLCASSSVQGHNGNQPQHFGDGTRLSIL.

V usage is TRBV6-5 and J usage is TRBJ1-2, with D possibly being TRBD1 (5 bases). This CDR3 region has 15 residues. V was cut by 6 bases and J by 3 bases, with 17 bases left in between. Germline V gives CDR1 MNHEY, CDR2 SVGAGI. Written as DNA, the CDR3 is TGTGCCAGCAGACCGATTCTTTTAGGGGACTATGGCTACACCTTC. It translates to CASRPILLGDYGYTF.

The chain has TRBV6-6 and TRBJ2-3; D unresolved. This CDR3 has 15 residues. The V and J ends lost 3 bases and 1 base respectively, with 11 bases between them. Germline lookup yields CDR1 MNHNY and CDR2 SVGAGI (reference sequence). For the CDR3, the DNA is TGTGCCAGCAGTTATCTCCCCTGGGGCACAGATACGCAGTATTTT. It specifies CASSYLPWGTDTQYF.

The V and J genes are TRBV5-4 and TRBJ1-1; no firm D call. V shed 0 bases and J shed 3 bases, with 18 bases lying between them. The CDR3 is 17 amino acids. The germline V gene encodes CDR1 SGHNT and CDR2 YYREEE (reference sequence). The CDR3, as DNA: TGTGCCAGCAGCTTGGGTGTCGGGCGAACACCCGACACTGAAGCTTTCTTT. Translation: CASSLGVGRTPDTEAFF.

J is TRBJ2-7 and V is TRBV11-2; D may match TRBD1 or TRBD2 (5 bases each). There are 13 residues in the CDR3. The germline V gene encodes CDR1 SGHAT and CDR2 FQNNGV. V dropped 6 bases and J dropped 0 bases, with 9 bases sitting between them. The CDR3 nucleotides read TGTGCCAGCAGGGGGACGGCCTCCTACGAGCAGTACTTC. Its protein is CASRGTASYEQYF.

The chain carries TRBV5-1 and TRBJ1-1, with TRBD1 matching 7 bases. The CDR3 is made up of 14 amino acids. CDR1 is SGHRS, CDR2 YFSETQ, per germline. Germline trimming cut 2 bases from V and 3 bases from J; bases unmatched to any gene: 4. The CDR3 DNA is TGCGCCAGCAGCTTCCATGACAGGGACACTGAAGCTTTCTTT. Translation: CASSFHDRDTEAFF.

The rearrangement uses TRBV30 and TRBJ2-7; 7 bases are shared with TRBD1. The CDR3 is 17 residues long. V shed 2 bases, J shed 2 bases, and the junction held 15 bases outside the gene matches. CDR1 is GTSNPN, CDR2 SVGIG, per germline (reference sequence). CDR3 loop: CAWSLSRRTGSTYEQYF. The CDR3 DNA is TGTGCCTGGAGTCTGTCCCGGCGGACAGGTTCAACCTACGAGCAGTACTTC.

This sequence joins TRBV6-5 and TRBJ2-7, with D perhaps matching TRBD1 (6 bases). Deletions cut 6 bases from V and 1 base from J, with 13 bases between. The CDR3 has 14 amino acids. The V gene's germline CDR1 is MNHEY and CDR2 SVGAGI. The CDR3 sequence is CASRRTAASYEQYF. For the CDR3, the DNA is TGTGCCAGCAGACGGACAGCGGCTTCCTACGAGCAGTACTTC.

The rearrangement links TRBV6-4 to TRBJ2-1; 8 nucleotides match TRBD2. V lost 10 bases and J lost 9; bases outside the gene matches: 14. CDR1 and CDR2 (germline): MRHNA, SNTAGT. The CDR3 covers 14 residues. The CDR3 region has the DNA TGTGCCACTTCGCCGGGACTAGAGGGCGGTGAGCAGTTCTTC. This gives the protein CATSPGLEGGEQFF.